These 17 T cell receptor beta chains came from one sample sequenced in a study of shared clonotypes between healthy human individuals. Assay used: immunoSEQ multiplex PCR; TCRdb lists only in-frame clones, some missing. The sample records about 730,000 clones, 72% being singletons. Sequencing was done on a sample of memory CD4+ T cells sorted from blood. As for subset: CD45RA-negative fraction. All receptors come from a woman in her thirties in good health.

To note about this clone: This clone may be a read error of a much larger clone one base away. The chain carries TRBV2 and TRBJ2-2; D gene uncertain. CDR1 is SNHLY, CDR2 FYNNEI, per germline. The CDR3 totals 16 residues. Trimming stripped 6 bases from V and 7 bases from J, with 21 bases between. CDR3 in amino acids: CASSDNTTPRIGELFF. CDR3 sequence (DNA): TGTGCCAGCAGCGATAATACCACCCCCCGCATCGGGGAGCTGTTTTTT. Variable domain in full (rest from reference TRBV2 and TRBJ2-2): EPEVTQTPSHQVTQMGQEVILRCVPISNHLYFYWYRQILGQKVEFLVSFYNNEISEKSEIFDDQFSVERPDGSNFTLKIRSTKLEDSAMYFCASSDNTTPRIGELFFGEGSRLTVL.

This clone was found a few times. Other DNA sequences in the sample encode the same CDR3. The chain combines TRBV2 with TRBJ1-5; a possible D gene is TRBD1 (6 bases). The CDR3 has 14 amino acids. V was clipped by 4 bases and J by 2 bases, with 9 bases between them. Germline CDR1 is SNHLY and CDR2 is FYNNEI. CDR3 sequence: CASSARQGNQPQHF. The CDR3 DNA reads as TGTGCCAGCAGTGCTCGACAGGGCAATCAGCCCCAGCATTTT.

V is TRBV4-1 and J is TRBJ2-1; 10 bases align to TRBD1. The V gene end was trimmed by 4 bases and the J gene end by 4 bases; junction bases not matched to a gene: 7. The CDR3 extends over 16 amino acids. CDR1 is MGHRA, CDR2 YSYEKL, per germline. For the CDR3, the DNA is TGCGCCAGCAGCCCTTCGACAGGGGGCACTTACAATGAGCAGTTCTTC. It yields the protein CASSPSTGGTYNEQFF.

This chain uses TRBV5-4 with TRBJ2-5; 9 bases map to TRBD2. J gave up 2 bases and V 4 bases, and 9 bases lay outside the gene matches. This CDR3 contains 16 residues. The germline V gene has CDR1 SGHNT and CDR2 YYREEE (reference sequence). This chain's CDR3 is CASSRYQTSGQETQYF. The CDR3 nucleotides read TGTGCCAGCAGCCGCTACCAGACTAGCGGACAAGAGACCCAGTACTTC.

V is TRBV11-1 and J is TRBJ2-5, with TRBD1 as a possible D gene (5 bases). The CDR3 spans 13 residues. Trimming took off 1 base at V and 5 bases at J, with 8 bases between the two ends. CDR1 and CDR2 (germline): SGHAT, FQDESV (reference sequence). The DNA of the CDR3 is TGTGCCAGCAGCTTAGGTCAGGGCGAGACCCAGTACTTC. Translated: CASSLGQGETQYF.

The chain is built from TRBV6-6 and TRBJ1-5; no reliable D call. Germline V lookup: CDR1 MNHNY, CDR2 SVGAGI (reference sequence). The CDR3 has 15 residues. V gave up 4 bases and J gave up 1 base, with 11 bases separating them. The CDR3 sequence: CASSFTSGSNQPQHF. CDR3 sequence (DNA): TGTGCCAGCAGTTTTACGTCGGGGAGCAATCAGCCCCAGCATTTT.

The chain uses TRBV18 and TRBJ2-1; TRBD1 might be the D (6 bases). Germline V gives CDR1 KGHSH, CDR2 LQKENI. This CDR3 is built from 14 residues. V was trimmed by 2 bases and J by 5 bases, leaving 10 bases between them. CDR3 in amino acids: CASSPSGGHNEQFF. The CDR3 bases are TGTGCCAGCTCACCATCTGGGGGCCACAATGAGCAGTTCTTC.

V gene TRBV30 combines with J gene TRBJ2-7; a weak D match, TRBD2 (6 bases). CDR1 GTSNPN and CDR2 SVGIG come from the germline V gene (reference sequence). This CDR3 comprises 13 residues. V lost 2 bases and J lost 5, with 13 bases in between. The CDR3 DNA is TGTGCCTGGAGTCGACTAGAAAGCGACGAGCAGTACTTC. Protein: CAWSRLESDEQYF.

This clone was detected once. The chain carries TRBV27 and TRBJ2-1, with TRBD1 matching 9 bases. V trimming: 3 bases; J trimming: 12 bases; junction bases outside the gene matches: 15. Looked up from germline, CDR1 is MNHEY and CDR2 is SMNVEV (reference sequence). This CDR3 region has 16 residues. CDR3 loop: CASSFKGQGSTMRQFF. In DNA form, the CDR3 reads TGTGCCAGCAGTTTTAAGGGACAGGGATCTACAATGAGGCAGTTCTTC.

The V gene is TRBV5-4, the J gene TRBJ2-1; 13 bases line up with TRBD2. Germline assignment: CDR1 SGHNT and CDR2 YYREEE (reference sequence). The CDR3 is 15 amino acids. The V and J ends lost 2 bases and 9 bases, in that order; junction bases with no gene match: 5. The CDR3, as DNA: TGTGCCAGCAGCTTTACTAGCGGGAGGGCATCTGAGCAGTTCTTC. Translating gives CASSFTSGRASEQFF.

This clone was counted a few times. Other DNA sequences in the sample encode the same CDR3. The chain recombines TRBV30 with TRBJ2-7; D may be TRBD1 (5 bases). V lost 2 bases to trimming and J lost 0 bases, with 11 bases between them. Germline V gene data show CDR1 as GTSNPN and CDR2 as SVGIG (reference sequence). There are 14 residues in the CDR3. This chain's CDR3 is CAWSRTGSSYEQYF. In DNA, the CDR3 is TGTGCCTGGAGTAGAACAGGAAGCTCCTACGAGCAGTACTTC.

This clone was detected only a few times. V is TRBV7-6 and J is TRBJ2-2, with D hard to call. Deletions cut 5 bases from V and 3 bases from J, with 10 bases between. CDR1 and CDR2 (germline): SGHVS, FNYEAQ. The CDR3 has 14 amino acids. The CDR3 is CASSRRTDTGELFF. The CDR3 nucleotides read TGTGCCAGCAGCCGCCGGACGGACACCGGGGAGCTGTTTTTT.

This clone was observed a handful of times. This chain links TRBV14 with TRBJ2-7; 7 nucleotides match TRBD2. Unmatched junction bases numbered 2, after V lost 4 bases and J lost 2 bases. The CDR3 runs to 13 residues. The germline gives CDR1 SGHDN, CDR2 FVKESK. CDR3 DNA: TGTGCCAGCAGCCGCGGGACTACCTACGAGCAGTACTTC. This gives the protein CASSRGTTYEQYF.

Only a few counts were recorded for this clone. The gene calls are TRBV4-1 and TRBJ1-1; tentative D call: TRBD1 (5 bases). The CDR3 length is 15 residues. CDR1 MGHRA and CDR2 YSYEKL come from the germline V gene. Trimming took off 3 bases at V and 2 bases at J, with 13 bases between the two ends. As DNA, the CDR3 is TGCGCCAGCAGCCATCCCGGGACGCTAAACACTGAAGCTTTCTTT. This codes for CASSHPGTLNTEAFF.

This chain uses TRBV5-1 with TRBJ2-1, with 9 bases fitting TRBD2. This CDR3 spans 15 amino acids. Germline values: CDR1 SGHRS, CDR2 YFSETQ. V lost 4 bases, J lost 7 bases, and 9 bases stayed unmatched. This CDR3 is CASSPVGLAINEQFF. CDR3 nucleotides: TGCGCCAGCAGCCCAGTGGGACTAGCCATTAATGAGCAGTTCTTC.

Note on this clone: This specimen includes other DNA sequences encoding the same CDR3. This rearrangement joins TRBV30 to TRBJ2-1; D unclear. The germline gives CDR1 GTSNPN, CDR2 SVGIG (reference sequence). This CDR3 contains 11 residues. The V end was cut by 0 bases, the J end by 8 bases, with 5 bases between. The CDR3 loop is CAWSVGYEQFF. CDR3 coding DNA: TGTGCCTGGAGTGTGGGGTATGAGCAGTTCTTC.

The CDR3 reads CASSSKGWGNEKLFF. The DNA of the CDR3 is TGTGCCAGCAGCTCAAAGGGGTGGGGTAATGAAAAACTGTTTTTT. This rearrangement joins TRBV7-9 to TRBJ1-4; weak D call: TRBD1 (5 bases). The ends were cut back, 4 bases at V and 4 bases at J, with 13 bases in the middle. This CDR3 contains 15 residues. Germline values: CDR1 SEHNR, CDR2 FQNEAQ (reference sequence).